One and the same sample provided the 27 T cell receptor beta chains below, sequenced in a study of T-cell reconstitution after alpha-beta-depleted transplantation in children. Preparation of the TCRbeta library used unique molecular identifiers. TCRdb reprocessed the PCR reads with MiXCR, giving one entry per CDR3 protein. Found here are approximately 210,000 distinct CDR3 sequences, less than 15% of them singletons; the top ten hold under 15%. The sample here was PBMCs from the stem cell graft donor, taken from the stem cell graft. These receptors all stem from a human donor who donated a stem cell graft to a child with acute lymphoblastic leukemia.

This clonotype was counted at least ten times. The V and J genes are TRBV6-2 or TRBV6-3 and TRBJ2-2, with D possibly being TRBD2 (6 bases). Trimming took 0 bases from V and 4 from J, leaving 15 bases between them. There are 17 residues in the CDR3. The V gene's germline CDR1 is MNHEY and CDR2 SVGEGT. The CDR3 DNA follows: TGTGCCAGCAGTTACTCGATCGGGCTAGCGAGCACCGGGGAGCTGTTTTTT. This codes for CASSYSIGLASTGELFF.

This clonotype was found many times. The V call is TRBV5-1, the J call TRBJ2-1, with 8 bases that match TRBD2. This CDR3 comprises 16 residues. Looked up from germline, CDR1 is SGHRS and CDR2 is YFSETQ. Losses at the gene ends were 0 bases for V and 2 bases for J; bases not matched to a gene: 4. The CDR3 DNA reads as TGCGCCAGCAGCTTGGAGGGACTAGGGACCTACAATGAGCAGTTCTTC. Its translation is CASSLEGLGTYNEQFF.

Worth noting for this clonotype: A read error is possible here, since a much larger clone lies one base away. The chain combines TRBV20-1 with TRBJ1-1, with a weak D call TRBD1 (5 bases). Germline loops: CDR1 DFQATT, CDR2 SNEGSKA (reference sequence). The CDR3 has 13 amino acids. This CDR3 is CGLQEGTGTEAFF. CDR3 nucleotide sequence: TGCGGTCTTCAGGAGGGGACGGGAACTGAAGCTTTCTTT.

The chain joins TRBV3-1 to TRBJ1-4; D call uncertain. The V gene lost 2 bases and the J gene lost 14 bases, with 12 bases spanning the gap. Germline CDR1 and CDR2: LGHDT and YNNKEL (reference sequence). The CDR3 extends over 12 amino acids. This CDR3 is CASSQSWRTLFF. The DNA of the CDR3 is TGTGCCAGCAGCCAAAGTTGGCGGACTCTGTTTTTT.

This clonotype was found many times. V gene TRBV5-5 combines with J gene TRBJ1-1, with D unresolved. V was trimmed by 0 bases and J by 2 bases, leaving 14 bases between them. CDR1 is SGHKS, CDR2 YYEKEE, per germline (reference sequence). The CDR3 covers 16 residues. CDR3 sequence reads: CASSLGRRQTNTEAFF. CDR3 bases: TGTGCCAGCAGCTTGGGACGGAGGCAAACAAACACTGAAGCTTTCTTT.

This clonotype has ten or more counts. The rearrangement links TRBV2 to TRBJ1-3; D is possibly TRBD1 (6 bases). CDR1 is SNHLY and CDR2 is FYNNEI in the germline V gene. V was pared by 6 bases and J by 2 bases, with 14 bases between. CDR3 size: 15 residues. The CDR3 nucleotides are TGTGCCAGCAGCCTACAGGGAACTCCTGGAAACACCATATATTTT. This gives the protein CASSLQGTPGNTIYF. The full variable domain, its missing parts supplied by reference TRBV2 and TRBJ1-3, is EPEVTQTPSHQVTQMGQEVILRCVPISNHLYFYWYRQILGQKVEFLVSFYNNEISEKSEIFDDQFSVERPDGSNFTLKIRSTKLEDSAMYFCASSLQGTPGNTIYFGEGSWLTVV.

This chain joins TRBV11-2 and TRBJ1-2; D is undetermined. Germline CDR1 is SGHAT and CDR2 is FQNNGV. The CDR3 sequence is 12 residues long. The V end lost 5 bases, the J end lost 4 bases, and 8 bases lay between the germline ends. The CDR3 region has the DNA TGTGCCAGCAGCATGGAGAGCTATGGCTACACCTTC. Amino acid sequence: CASSMESYGYTF.

Ten or more counts support this clonotype. The chain carries TRBV14 and TRBJ2-7; possible D gene TRBD2, 6 bases. The CDR3 length is 15 residues. Germline CDR1 is SGHDN and CDR2 is FVKESK. Trimming left V 4 bases short and J 5 bases short, with 18 bases between. CDR3 sequence reads: CASSLWDERRDEQYF. The CDR3 coding sequence is TGTGCCAGCAGCCTCTGGGATGAGAGGAGGGACGAGCAGTACTTC.

This clonotype was seen repeatedly, ten times or more. The chain uses TRBV5-1 and TRBJ2-1; D is perhaps TRBD2 (5 bases). Trimming cost V 7 bases and J 3 bases, with 17 bases left between them. The CDR3 covers 15 residues. From germline, CDR1 is SGHRS and CDR2 YFSETQ. The CDR3 here is CASGIDGADYNEQFF. The DNA of the CDR3 is TGCGCCAGCGGCATTGACGGAGCGGACTACAATGAGCAGTTCTTC.

This clonotype was found many times. The chain combines TRBV7-9 with TRBJ1-1, with unresolved D. This CDR3 comprises 15 residues. Trimming removed 4 bases from V and 1 base from J, with 13 bases in between. Germline V lookup: CDR1 SEHNR, CDR2 FQNEAQ (reference sequence). The CDR3 coding sequence is TGTGCCAGCAGCTCCCCGGAAGGGCCGAACACTGAAGCTTTCTTT. Protein product: CASSSPEGPNTEAFF.

The DNA for the CDR3 is TGTGCCAGCAGTTATCCAGCGCCCGATTACAATGAGCAGTTCTTC. Its translation is CASSYPAPDYNEQFF. This sequence joins TRBV6-5 and TRBJ2-1; no definite D call. Germline lookup yields CDR1 MNHEY and CDR2 SVGAGI. V was clipped by 3 bases and J by 4 bases, with 13 bases between them. CDR3 length: 15 amino acids.

This clonotype appeared many times. The chain employs TRBV5-1 and TRBJ2-2; no clear D gene. Trimming stripped 2 bases from V and 5 bases from J, with 10 bases between. The CDR3 contains 14 residues. Germline assignment: CDR1 SGHRS and CDR2 YFSETQ. The CDR3 loop is CASSFPLETGELFF. Here the CDR3 DNA reads TGCGCCAGCAGCTTCCCTCTGGAGACCGGGGAGCTGTTTTTT.

This clonotype came up many times. This rearrangement joins TRBV9 to TRBJ2-7; D not resolved. Per the germline V gene, CDR1 is SGDLS and CDR2 is YYNGEE. The CDR3 totals 13 residues. Trimming left V 0 bases short and J 6 bases short, with 10 bases between. The CDR3, as DNA: TGTGCCAGCAGCGTAGATAATGGATCCGAGCAGTACTTC. This gives the protein CASSVDNGSEQYF.

This clonotype was observed many times. The V and J genes are TRBV7-2 and TRBJ2-7; the D gene is possibly TRBD1 (6 bases). CDR3 length equals 14 residues. Trimming cost V 4 bases and J 5 bases, with 15 bases left between them. Germline V CDR1 and CDR2: SGHTA, FQGNSA. CDR3 residues: CASSSQGMLDEQYF. CDR3 nucleotides: TGTGCCAGCAGCTCTCAGGGGATGTTGGACGAGCAGTACTTC.

This clonotype has more than one count but fewer than ten. The J gene is TRBJ2-1, the V gene TRBV10-3, with 14 positions matching TRBD2. Germline assignment: CDR1 ENHRY and CDR2 SYGVKD. This CDR3 has 20 residues. Unmatched junction bases numbered 12, after V lost 5 bases and J lost 0 bases. The CDR3 reads CAISPSTGTSGRNSYNEQFF. CDR3 in DNA: TGTGCCATCAGTCCTTCTACCGGGACTAGCGGGAGAAACTCCTACAATGAGCAGTTCTTC.

This rearrangement joins TRBV28 to TRBJ1-1; tentatively, D is TRBD1 (5 bases). Germline loops: CDR1 MDHEN, CDR2 SYDVKM. The CDR3 contains 15 residues. The ends were cut back, 5 bases at V and 3 bases at J, with 16 bases in the middle. CDR3 sequence (DNA): TGTGCCAGCAGTCCCCCGGGGGGGGGAGACACTGAAGCTTTCTTT. Residues: CASSPPGGGDTEAFF.

A remark on this clonotype: Just one base apart from a much larger clone, this may be a read error. The chain employs TRBV7-2 and TRBJ1-6, with 8 bases identical to TRBD1. CDR3 length equals 14 residues. CDR1 and CDR2 (germline): SGHTA, FQGNSA. Here the CDR3 DNA reads TGTGCCAGCACCTTAATCAGGGGGCATTTACCCCTCCACTTT. Its protein is CASTLIRGHLPLHF.

This clonotype was recorded at least ten times. The genes are TRBV5-6 and TRBJ2-1, with 7 bases lining up with TRBD2. With V trimmed by 5 bases and J by 3 bases, 11 bases remained unmatched. The V gene's germline CDR1 is SGHDT and CDR2 YYEEEE. The CDR3 contains 16 residues. CDR3 DNA: TGTGCCAGCAGAAGAGCCGGCTGGACTAGCTACAATGAGCAGTTCTTC. It is translated as CASRRAGWTSYNEQFF.

A few counts support this clonotype. The chain links TRBV7-8 to TRBJ2-7; 14 bases fit TRBD2. J gave up 4 bases and V 4 bases, and 6 bases lay outside the gene matches. Germline V gives CDR1 SGHVS, CDR2 FQNEAQ. This CDR3 is built from 16 residues. CDR3 in amino acids: CASSSGTSGSRYEQYF. CDR3 nucleotides: TGTGCCAGCAGCTCTGGGACTAGCGGGAGTAGATACGAGCAGTACTTC. Drawing the rest from reference TRBV7-8 and TRBJ2-7, the complete variable domain is GAGVSQSPRYKVAKRGQDVALRCDPISGHVSLFWYQQALGQGPEFLTYFQNEAQLDKSGLPSDRFFAERPEGSVSTLKIQRTQQEDSAVYLCASSSGTSGSRYEQYFGPGTRLTVT.

The gene calls are TRBV6-1 and TRBJ2-5; no reliable D call. Germline V gene sequence: CDR1 MNHNS, CDR2 SASEGT. The CDR3 spans 13 residues. V lost 7 bases and J lost 4, with 13 bases in between. The CDR3 DNA reads TGTGCCAGCAAAAAAACACAAAGAGAGACCCAGTACTTC. Its protein is CASKKTQRETQYF.

CDR3 amino acids: CASSFGLAPNNEQFF. For the CDR3, the DNA is TGTGCCAGCAGCTTCGGACTAGCGCCAAACAATGAGCAGTTCTTC. V and J are TRBV5-8 and TRBJ2-1; 9 positions agree with TRBD2. V was pared by 2 bases and J by 5 bases, with 5 bases of the junction left unmatched. Germline values: CDR1 SGHTS, CDR2 YDEGEE. This CDR3 has 15 residues.

At least ten counts were recorded for this clonotype. This rearrangement joins TRBV7-2 to TRBJ2-3; possible D gene TRBD2, 6 bases. V lost 5 bases, J lost 2 bases, and 11 bases lay in between. The CDR3 extends over 14 amino acids. The germline CDR1 and CDR2 sequences are SGHTA and FQGNSA. CDR3 bases: TGTGCCAGCAGCCAAGCGGGCTACACAGATACGCAGTATTTT. Its protein is CASSQAGYTDTQYF.

This clonotype occurred many times. This rearrangement joins TRBV24-1 to TRBJ1-5; TRBD1 is a possible D gene (5 bases). In germline, CDR1 is KGHDR, CDR2 SFDVKD. V was clipped by 3 bases and J by 0 bases, with 14 bases between them. CDR3 length: 17 amino acids. DNA for the CDR3: TGTGCCACCAGTGATGGAACCGGGACGGTTAGCAATCAGCCCCAGCATTTT. Amino acid sequence: CATSDGTGTVSNQPQHF.

This clonotype was seen at least ten times. The rearrangement uses TRBV5-1 and TRBJ1-1; 8 bases map to TRBD1. Germline values: CDR1 SGHRS, CDR2 YFSETQ. This CDR3 spans 15 amino acids. The junction had 7 bases not matched to a gene; V was cut back by 3 bases and J by 3 bases. The CDR3 DNA follows: TGCGCCAGCAGCTCCACAGGGGGTTACGACACTGAAGCTTTCTTT. Its protein is CASSSTGGYDTEAFF.

This clonotype was counted ten times or more. The chain couples TRBV20-1 to TRBJ2-1; no clear D. Germline CDR1 reads DFQATT; CDR2 reads SNEGSKA (reference sequence). V was pared by 0 bases and J by 5 bases, with 8 bases between. The CDR3 has 13 amino acids. The CDR3 reads CSARDPRNNEQFF. The CDR3 DNA reads TGCAGTGCTAGAGACCCTAGGAACAATGAGCAGTTCTTC.

This clonotype was counted ten times or more. The chain is built from TRBV5-1 and TRBJ2-6, with D perhaps matching TRBD2 (5 bases). V was cut by 4 bases and J by 3 bases, with 11 bases left in between. Germline loops: CDR1 SGHRS, CDR2 YFSETQ. The CDR3 has 15 residues. The CDR3 sequence: CASSDSGGGANVLTF. Here the CDR3 DNA reads TGCGCCAGCAGCGATAGTGGAGGTGGGGCCAACGTCCTGACTTTC.

Comments on this clonotype: Possible read error: a much larger clone is one base away. The rearrangement links TRBV24-1 to TRBJ2-1; either TRBD1 or TRBD2 may fit D (5 bases each). From germline, CDR1 is KGHDR and CDR2 SFDVKD. This CDR3 has 14 residues. Trimming took off 9 bases at V and 7 bases at J, with 18 bases between the two ends. The CDR3 sequence: CATRAQGRVNEQFF. CDR3 DNA: TGTGCCACCCGGGCGCAGGGACGTGTAAATGAGCAGTTCTTC.